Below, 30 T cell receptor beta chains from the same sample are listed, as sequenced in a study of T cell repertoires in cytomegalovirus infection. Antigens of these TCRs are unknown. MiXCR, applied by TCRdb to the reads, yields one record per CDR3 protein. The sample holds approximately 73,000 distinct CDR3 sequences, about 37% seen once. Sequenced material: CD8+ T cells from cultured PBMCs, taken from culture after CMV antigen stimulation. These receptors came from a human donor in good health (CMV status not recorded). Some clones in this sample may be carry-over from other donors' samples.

CDR3 in amino acids: CASSSHTGTTLPETQYF. For the CDR3, the DNA is TGTGCCAGCAGCTCACACACCGGGACCACCCTCCCAGAGACCCAGTACTTC. This chain connects TRBV7-2 to TRBJ2-5; perhaps D is TRBD1 or TRBD2 (5 bases each). This CDR3 has 17 residues. Trimming shortened V by 4 bases and J by 4 bases, and 22 bases separated the two germline ends. CDR1 is SGHTA and CDR2 is FQGNSA in the germline V gene.

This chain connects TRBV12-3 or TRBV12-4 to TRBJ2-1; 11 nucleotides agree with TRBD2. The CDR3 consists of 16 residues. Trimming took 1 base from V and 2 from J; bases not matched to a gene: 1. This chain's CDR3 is CASSLGLAGPYNEQFF. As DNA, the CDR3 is TGTGCCAGCAGTTTAGGACTAGCGGGGCCCTACAATGAGCAGTTCTTC.

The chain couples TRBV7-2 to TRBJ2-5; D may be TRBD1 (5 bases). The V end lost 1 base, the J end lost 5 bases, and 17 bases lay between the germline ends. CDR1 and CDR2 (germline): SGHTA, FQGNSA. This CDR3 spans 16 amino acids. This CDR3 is CASSLESLGPRETQYF. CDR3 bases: TGTGCCAGCAGCTTAGAGTCTCTGGGGCCTCGGGAGACCCAGTACTTC.

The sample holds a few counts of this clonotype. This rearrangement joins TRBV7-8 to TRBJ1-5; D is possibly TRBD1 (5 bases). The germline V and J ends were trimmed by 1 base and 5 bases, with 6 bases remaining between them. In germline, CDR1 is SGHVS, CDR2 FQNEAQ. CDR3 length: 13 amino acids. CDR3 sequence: CASSLGGYQPQHF. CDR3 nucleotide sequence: TGTGCCAGCAGCTTAGGGGGCTATCAGCCCCAGCATTTT. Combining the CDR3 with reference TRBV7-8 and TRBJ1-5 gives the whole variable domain GAGVSQSPRYKVAKRGQDVALRCDPISGHVSLFWYQQALGQGPEFLTYFQNEAQLDKSGLPSDRFFAERPEGSVSTLKIQRTQQEDSAVYLCASSLGGYQPQHFGDGTRLSIL.

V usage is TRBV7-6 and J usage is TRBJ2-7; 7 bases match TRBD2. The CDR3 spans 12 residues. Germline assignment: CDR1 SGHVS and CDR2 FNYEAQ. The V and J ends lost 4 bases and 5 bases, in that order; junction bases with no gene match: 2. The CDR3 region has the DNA TGTGCCAGCAGCTGGGGGGGAAACGAGCAGTACTTC. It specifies CASSWGGNEQYF.

In DNA form, the CDR3 reads TGTGCCAGCAGTTACTCGAGTTTGTATACGCAGTATTTT. Amino acid sequence: CASSYSSLYTQYF. The chain employs TRBV6-5 and TRBJ2-3; D unclear. The germline V and J ends were trimmed by 0 bases and 7 bases, with 8 bases remaining between them. Germline values: CDR1 MNHEY, CDR2 SVGAGI. CDR3 length: 13 residues.

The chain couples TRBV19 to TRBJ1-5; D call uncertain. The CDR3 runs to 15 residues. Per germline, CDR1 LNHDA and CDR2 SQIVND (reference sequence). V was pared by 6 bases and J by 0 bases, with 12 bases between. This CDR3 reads CASSLLTTSNQPQHF. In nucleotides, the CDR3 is TGTGCCAGTAGCCTACTTACAACTAGCAATCAGCCCCAGCATTTT.

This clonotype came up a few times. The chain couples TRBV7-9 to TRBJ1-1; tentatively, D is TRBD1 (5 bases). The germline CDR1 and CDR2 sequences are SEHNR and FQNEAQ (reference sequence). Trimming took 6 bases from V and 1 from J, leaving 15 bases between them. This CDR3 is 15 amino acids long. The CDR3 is CASRAVWQGNTEAFF. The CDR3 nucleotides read TGTGCCAGCAGGGCGGTTTGGCAGGGGAACACTGAAGCTTTCTTT. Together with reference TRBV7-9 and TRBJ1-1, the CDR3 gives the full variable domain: DTGVSQNPRHKITKRGQNVTFRCDPISEHNRLYWYRQTLGQGPEFLTYFQNEAQLEKSRLLSDRFSAERPKGSFSTLEIQRTEQGDSAMYLCASRAVWQGNTEAFFGQGTRLTVV.

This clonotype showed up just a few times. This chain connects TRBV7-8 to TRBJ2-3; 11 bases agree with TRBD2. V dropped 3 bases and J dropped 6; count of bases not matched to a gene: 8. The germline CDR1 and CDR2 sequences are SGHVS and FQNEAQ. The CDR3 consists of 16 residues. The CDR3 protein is CASSFSGGASGDTQYF. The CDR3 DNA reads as TGTGCCAGCAGCTTTAGCGGGGGGGCCTCCGGGGATACGCAGTATTTT. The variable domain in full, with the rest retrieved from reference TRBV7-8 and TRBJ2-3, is GAGVSQSPRYKVAKRGQDVALRCDPISGHVSLFWYQQALGQGPEFLTYFQNEAQLDKSGLPSDRFFAERPEGSVSTLKIQRTQQEDSAVYLCASSFSGGASGDTQYFGPGTRLTVL.

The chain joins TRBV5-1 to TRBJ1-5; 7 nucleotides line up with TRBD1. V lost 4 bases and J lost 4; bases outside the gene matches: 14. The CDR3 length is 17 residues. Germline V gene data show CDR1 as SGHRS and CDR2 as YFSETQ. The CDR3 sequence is CASSQDRAPLGNQPQHF. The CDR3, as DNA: TGCGCCAGCAGCCAAGACAGGGCACCTCTCGGGAATCAGCCCCAGCATTTT.

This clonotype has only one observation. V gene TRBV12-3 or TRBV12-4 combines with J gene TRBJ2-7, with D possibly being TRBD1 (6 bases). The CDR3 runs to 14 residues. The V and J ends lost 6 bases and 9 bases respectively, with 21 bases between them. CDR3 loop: CASSQTGTAFAQYF. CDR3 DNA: TGTGCCAGCAGCCAAACAGGGACGGCCTTCGCGCAGTACTTC.

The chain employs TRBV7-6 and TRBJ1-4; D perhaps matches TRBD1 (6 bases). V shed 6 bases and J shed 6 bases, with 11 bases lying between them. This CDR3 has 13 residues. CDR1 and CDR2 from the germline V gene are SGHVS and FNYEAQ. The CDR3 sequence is CASRSRGDEKLFF. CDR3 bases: TGTGCCAGCAGATCGAGGGGGGATGAAAAACTGTTTTTT. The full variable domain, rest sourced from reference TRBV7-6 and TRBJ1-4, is GAGVSQSPRYKVTKRGQDVALRCDPISGHVSLYWYRQALGQGPEFLTYFNYEAQQDKSGLPNDRFSAERPEGSISTLTIQRTEQRDSAMYRCASRSRGDEKLFFGSGTQLSVL.

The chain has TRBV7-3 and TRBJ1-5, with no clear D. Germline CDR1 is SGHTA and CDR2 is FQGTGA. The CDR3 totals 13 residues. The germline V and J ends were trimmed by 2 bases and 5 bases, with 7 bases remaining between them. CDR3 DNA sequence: TGTGCCAGCAGCTTAGGCAGTCATCAGCCCCAGCATTTT. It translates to CASSLGSHQPQHF.

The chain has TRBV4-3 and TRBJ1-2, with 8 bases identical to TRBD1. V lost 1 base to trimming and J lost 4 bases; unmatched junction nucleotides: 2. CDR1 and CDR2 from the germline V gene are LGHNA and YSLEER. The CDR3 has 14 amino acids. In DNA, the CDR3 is TGCGCCAGCAGCCAAGCACAGGGGGTCTATGGCTACACCTTC. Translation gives CASSQAQGVYGYTF.

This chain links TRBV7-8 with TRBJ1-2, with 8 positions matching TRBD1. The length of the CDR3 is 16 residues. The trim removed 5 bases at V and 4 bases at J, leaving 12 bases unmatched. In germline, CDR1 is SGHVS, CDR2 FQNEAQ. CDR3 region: CASSLTGAPVAYGYTF. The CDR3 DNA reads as TGTGCCAGCAGCCTGACAGGGGCTCCTGTCGCCTATGGCTACACCTTC.

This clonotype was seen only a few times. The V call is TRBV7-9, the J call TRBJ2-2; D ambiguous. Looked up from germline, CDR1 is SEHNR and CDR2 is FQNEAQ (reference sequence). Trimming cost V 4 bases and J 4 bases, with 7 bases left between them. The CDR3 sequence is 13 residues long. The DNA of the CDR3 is TGTGCCAGCAGCTCGGCAGTCACCGGGGAGCTGTTTTTT. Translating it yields CASSSAVTGELFF.

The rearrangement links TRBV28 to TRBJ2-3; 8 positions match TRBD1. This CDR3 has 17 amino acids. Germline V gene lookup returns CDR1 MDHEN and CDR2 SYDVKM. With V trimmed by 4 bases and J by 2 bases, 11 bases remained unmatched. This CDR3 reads CASSSVGGTGPTDTQYF. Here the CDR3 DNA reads TGTGCCAGCAGTTCCGTGGGCGGGACAGGCCCCACAGATACGCAGTATTTT.

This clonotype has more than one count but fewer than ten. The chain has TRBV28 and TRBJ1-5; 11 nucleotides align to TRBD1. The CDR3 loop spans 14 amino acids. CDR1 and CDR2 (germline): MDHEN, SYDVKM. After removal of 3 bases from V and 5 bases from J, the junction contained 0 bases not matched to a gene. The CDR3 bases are TGTGCCAGCAGTTTGGGACAGGGGGATCAGCCCCAGCATTTT. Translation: CASSLGQGDQPQHF.

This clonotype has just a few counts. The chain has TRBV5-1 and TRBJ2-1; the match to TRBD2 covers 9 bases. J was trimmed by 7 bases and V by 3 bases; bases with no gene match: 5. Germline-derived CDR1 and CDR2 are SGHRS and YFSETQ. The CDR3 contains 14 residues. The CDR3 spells CASSWRGGVNEQFF. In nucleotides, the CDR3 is TGCGCCAGCAGCTGGCGGGGGGGCGTAAATGAGCAGTTCTTC.

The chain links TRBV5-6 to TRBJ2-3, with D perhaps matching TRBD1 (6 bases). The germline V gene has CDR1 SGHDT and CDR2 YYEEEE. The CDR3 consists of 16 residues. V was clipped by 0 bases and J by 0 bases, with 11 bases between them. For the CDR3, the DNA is TGTGCCAGCAGCTTGGGAGGGGGACACAGCACAGATACGCAGTATTTT. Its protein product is CASSLGGGHSTDTQYF. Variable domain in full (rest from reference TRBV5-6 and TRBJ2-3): DAGVTQSPTHLIKTRGQQVTLRCSPKSGHDTVSWYQQALGQGPQFIFQYYEEEERQRGNFPDRFSGHQFPNYSSELNVNALLLGDSALYLCASSLGGGHSTDTQYFGPGTRLTVL.

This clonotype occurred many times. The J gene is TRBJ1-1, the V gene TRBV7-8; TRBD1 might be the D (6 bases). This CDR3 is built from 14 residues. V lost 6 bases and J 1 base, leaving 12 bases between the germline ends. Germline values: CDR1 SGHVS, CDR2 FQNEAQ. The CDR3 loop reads CASSRTVTNTEAFF. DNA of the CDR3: TGTGCCAGCAGTAGGACAGTTACGAACACTGAAGCTTTCTTT.

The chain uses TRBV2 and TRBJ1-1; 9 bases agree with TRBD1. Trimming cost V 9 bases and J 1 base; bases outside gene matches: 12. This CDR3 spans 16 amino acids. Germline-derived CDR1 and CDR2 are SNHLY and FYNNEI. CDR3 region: CARKNTRGQGNTEAFF. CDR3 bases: TGTGCCAGAAAGAACACCCGGGGACAGGGGAACACTGAAGCTTTCTTT.

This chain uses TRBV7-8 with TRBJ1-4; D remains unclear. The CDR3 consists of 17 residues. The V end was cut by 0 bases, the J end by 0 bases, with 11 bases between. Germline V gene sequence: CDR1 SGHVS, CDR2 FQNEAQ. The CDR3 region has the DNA TGTGCCAGCAGCTTAGCGATCACCGCAGCAACTAATGAAAAACTGTTTTTT. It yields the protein CASSLAITAATNEKLFF.

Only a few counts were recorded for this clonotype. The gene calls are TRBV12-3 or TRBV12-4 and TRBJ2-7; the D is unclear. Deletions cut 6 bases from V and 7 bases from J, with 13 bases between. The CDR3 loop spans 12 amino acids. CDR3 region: CASSPPWGEQYF. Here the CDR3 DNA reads TGTGCCAGCAGCCCACCCTGGGGTGAGCAGTACTTC.

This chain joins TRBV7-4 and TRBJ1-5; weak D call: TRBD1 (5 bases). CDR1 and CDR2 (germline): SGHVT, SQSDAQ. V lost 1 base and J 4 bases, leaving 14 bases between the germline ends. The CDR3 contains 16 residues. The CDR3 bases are TGTGCCAGCAGCTTAGAGGAGGGGACGGATAATCAGCCCCAGCATTTT. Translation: CASSLEEGTDNQPQHF. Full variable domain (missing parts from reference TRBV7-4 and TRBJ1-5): GAGVSQSPRYKVAKRGRDVALRCDSISGHVTLYWYRQTLGQGSEVLTYSQSDAQRDKSGRPSGRFSAERPERSVSTLKIQRTEQGDSAVYLCASSLEEGTDNQPQHFGDGTRLSIL.

The CDR3 here is CAGSRGRGDTQYF. The CDR3 DNA reads as TGTGCCGGCTCCCGGGGGAGGGGAGATACGCAGTATTTT. The chain joins TRBV6-5 to TRBJ2-3; 7 nucleotides agree with TRBD2. CDR3 length equals 13 residues. Germline CDR1 MNHEY, CDR2 SVGAGI. V lost 11 bases to trimming and J lost 5 bases; unmatched junction nucleotides: 10.

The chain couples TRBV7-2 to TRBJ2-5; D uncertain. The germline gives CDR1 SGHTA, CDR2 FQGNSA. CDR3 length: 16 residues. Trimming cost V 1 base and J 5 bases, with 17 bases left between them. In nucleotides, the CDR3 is TGTGCCAGCAGCTTAGAGGGCCCCCTCCCGTCGGAGACCCAGTACTTC. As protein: CASSLEGPLPSETQYF.

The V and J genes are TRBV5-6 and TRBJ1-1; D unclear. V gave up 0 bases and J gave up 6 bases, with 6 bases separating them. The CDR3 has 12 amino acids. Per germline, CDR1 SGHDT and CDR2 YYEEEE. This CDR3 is CASSLVVSEAFF. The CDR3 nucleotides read TGTGCCAGCAGCTTGGTAGTGTCTGAAGCTTTCTTT.

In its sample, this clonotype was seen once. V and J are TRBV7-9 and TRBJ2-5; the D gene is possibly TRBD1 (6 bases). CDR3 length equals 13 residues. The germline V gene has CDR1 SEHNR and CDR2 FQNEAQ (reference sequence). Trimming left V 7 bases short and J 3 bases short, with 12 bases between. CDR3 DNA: TGTGCCAGCACCCCGTCAGGGGAAGAGACCCAGTACTTC. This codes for CASTPSGEETQYF.

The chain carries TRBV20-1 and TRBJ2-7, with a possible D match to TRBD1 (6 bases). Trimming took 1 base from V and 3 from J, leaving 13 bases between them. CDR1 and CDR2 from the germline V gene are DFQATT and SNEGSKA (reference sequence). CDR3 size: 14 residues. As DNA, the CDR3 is TGCAGTGCTAGAGGTCTAGAGGGGGACTACGAGCAGTACTTC. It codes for CSARGLEGDYEQYF.